This T cell receptor (beta chain) emerged from a study of identical twins. V dropped 3 bases and J dropped 1; count of bases not matched to a gene: 5. CDR1 is DFQATT, CDR2 SNEGSKA, per germline (reference sequence). The CDR3 has 15 amino acids. Through template switching, a universal primer site was introduced, and the cDNA contained unique molecular identifiers. Each CDR3 protein gets one entry after TCRdb re-called the 5' RACE reads with MiXCR. The sample includes some 500,000 distinct CDR3 sequences, approximately 15% of them seen just once. This clonotype was picked up a small number of times. The sample also formed part of further work on yellow fever vaccine responses in identical twins.

The V and J genes are TRBV20-1 and TRBJ2-5; 10 nucleotides line up with TRBD2. Sequenced: CD4+ T cells sorted from blood. The sequence derives from a woman between 18 and 30 years old in good health. In nucleotides, the CDR3 is TGCAGTGCTAGTCCAGCGGGGGGGCTCCAAGAGACCCAGTACTTC. It specifies CSASPAGGLQETQYF.